This T cell receptor beta chain was sequenced for a study of blood T cells in healthy people across ages. This clonotype was observed a handful of times. Antigen unknown. The sample, approximately 11 milliliters of peripheral blood, was drawn from each donor. Trimming took off 3 bases at V and 3 bases at J, with 14 bases between the two ends. This CDR3 spans 15 amino acids. Germline loops: CDR1 WSHSY, CDR2 SAAADI. Study-level findings and limits: The unsorted PBMCs prevented any conclusive comparison of naive versus antigen-experienced cells.

PCR was performed a second time for roughly 7 to 11 cycles using a sample-barcoded 5' primer and a J-beta primer mix. TCRdb re-derived calls from the 5' RACE reads in MiXCR, one entry per CDR3 protein. Altogether 750,000 or so distinct CDR3 sequences are present, approximately 25% being singletons, with the ten largest covering under 9.5%. The data were also submitted as part of a second study, on T cells of mothers and their children. That work states: Slightly higher overlap, not significant, was seen in related mother-child pairs than in unrelated pairs.

This sequence originates from a boy between 10 and 17 years old in good health. The sequencing input was blood. The V gene is TRBV10-2, the J gene TRBJ1-1, with a possible D match to TRBD1 (5 bases). CDR3 sequence reads: CASSDTGLGDTEAFF. CDR3 DNA sequence: TGCGCCAGCAGTGATACAGGCCTTGGGGACACTGAAGCTTTCTTT.